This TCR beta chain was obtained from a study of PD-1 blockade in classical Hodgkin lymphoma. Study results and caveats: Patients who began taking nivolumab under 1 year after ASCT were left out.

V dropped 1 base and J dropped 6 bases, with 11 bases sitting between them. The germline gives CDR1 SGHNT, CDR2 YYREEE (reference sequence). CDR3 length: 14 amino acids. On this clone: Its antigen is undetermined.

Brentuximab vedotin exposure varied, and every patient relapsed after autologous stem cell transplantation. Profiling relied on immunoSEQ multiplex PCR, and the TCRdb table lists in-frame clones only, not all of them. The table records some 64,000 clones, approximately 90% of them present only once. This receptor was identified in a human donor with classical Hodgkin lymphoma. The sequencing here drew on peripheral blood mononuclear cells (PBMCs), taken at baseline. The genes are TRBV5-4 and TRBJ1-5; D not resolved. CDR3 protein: CASSLWGSVQPQHF. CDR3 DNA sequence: TGTGCCAGCAGCTTGTGGGGAAGCGTTCAGCCCCAGCATTTT.